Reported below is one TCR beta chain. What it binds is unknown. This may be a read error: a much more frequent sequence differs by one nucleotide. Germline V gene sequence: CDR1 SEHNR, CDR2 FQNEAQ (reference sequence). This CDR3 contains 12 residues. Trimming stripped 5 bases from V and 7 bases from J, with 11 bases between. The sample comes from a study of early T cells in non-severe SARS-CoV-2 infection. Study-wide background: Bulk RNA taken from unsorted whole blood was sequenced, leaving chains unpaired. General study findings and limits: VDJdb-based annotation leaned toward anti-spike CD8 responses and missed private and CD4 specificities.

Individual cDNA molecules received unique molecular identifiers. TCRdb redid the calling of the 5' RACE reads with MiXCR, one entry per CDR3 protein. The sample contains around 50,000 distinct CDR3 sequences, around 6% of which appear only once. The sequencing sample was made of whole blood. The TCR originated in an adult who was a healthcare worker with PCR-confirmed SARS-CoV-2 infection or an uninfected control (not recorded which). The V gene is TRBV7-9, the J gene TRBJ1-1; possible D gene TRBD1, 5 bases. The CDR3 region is CASSQIRVEAFF. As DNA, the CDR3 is TGTGCCAGCAGCCAAATCAGGGTTGAAGCTTTCTTT.